This T cell receptor beta chain was documented in a study of early T cells in non-severe SARS-CoV-2 infection. Background on the study: Chains were not paired, and sequencing was done on bulk RNA from unsorted whole blood. Study-wide results and limits: In VDJdb matching, anti-spike CD8 responses were favored while private and CD4 specificities went missing.

Attachment of unique molecular identifiers to individual cDNA molecules was performed. TCRdb called the 5' RACE reads again in MiXCR, with one record for every CDR3 protein. This table has tens of thousands of distinct CDR3 sequences, 14% appearing once. Germline V gene lookup returns CDR1 SGHNT and CDR2 YYREEE (reference sequence). V lost 6 bases, J lost 0 bases, and 10 bases stayed unmatched. This CDR3 spans 17 amino acids. As for this clonotype: Its matching antigen is unknown.

The material sequenced was whole blood. The chain carries TRBV5-4 and TRBJ2-3; 10 bases map to TRBD1. The receptor's source is an adult who was a healthcare worker with PCR-confirmed SARS-CoV-2 infection or an uninfected control (not recorded which). The CDR3 sequence: CASTPSRDRGSTDTQYF. The CDR3 bases are TGTGCCAGCACTCCCTCCCGGGACAGGGGAAGCACAGATACGCAGTATTTT.